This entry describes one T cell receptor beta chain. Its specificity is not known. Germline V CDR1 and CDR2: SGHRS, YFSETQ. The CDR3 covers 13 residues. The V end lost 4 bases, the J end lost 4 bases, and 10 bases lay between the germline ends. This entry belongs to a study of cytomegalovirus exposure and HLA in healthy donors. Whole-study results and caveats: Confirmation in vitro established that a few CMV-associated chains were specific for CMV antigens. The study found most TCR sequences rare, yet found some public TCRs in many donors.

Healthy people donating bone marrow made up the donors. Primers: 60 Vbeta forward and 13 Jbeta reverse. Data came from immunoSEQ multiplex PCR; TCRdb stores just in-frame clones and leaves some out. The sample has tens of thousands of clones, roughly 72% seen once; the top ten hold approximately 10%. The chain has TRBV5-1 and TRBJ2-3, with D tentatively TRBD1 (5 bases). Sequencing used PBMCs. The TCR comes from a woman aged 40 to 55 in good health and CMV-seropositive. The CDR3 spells CASSRTTPDTQYF. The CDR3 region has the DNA TGCGCCAGCAGCCGGACAACACCAGATACGCAGTATTTT.